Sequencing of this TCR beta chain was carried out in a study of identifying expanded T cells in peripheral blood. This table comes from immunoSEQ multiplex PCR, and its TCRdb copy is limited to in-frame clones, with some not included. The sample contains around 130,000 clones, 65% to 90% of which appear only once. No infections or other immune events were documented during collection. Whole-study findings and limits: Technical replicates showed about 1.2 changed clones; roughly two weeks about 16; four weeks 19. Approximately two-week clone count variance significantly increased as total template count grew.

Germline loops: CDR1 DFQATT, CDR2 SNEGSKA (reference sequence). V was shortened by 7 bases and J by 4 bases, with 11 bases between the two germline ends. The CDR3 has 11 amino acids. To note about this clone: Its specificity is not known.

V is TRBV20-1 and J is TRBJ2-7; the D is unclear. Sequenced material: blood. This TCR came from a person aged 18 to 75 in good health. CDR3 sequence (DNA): TGCAGTGGCACACGGTCGTACGAGCAGTACTTC. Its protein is CSGTRSYEQYF.